These 28 T cell receptor beta chains were sequenced from one sample in a study of molecular identifiers for immune sequencing clone quantification. TCRdb called the PCR reads again in MiXCR, with one record for every CDR3 protein. The data hold about 65,000 distinct CDR3 sequences, with 17% observed a single time. Sequencing used naive CD8+ T cells from blood, with Jurkat cell RNA spiked in. The subset denotes: FACS-sorted CD8+CD4-CCR7+CD45RA+ naive T cells. The receptors were gathered from a human donor in good health. Some libraries in this study had Jurkat cell RNA spiked in.

This clonotype was detected ten times or more. The chain combines TRBV24-1 with TRBJ2-2; perhaps TRBD2 as D (5 bases). CDR1 and CDR2 (germline): KGHDR, SFDVKD. V shed 9 bases and J shed 7 bases, with 8 bases lying between them. This CDR3 spans 11 amino acids. This chain's CDR3 is CATSAGGELFF. In DNA form, the CDR3 reads TGTGCCACCTCGGCGGGCGGGGAGCTGTTTTTT.

This clonotype has only a few counts. This sequence may be a read error, since a much larger clone differs from it by one base. This sequence joins TRBV10-3 and TRBJ2-3; 9 positions agree with TRBD2. The V and J ends lost 6 bases and 0 bases, in that order; junction bases with no gene match: 16. The CDR3 covers 19 residues. The V gene's germline CDR1 is ENHRY and CDR2 SYGVKD. Here the CDR3 DNA reads TGTGCCATCAGAGGGGATAGCGGGAGAGGCCCCTCTAGCACAGATACGCAGTATTTT. It is translated as CAIRGDSGRGPSSTDTQYF.

This clonotype was seen many times. The chain has TRBV28 and TRBJ2-1, with D possibly TRBD2 on 5 matching bases. The V end was cut by 10 bases, the J end by 3 bases, with 10 bases between. The CDR3 sequence is 12 residues long. CDR1 MDHEN and CDR2 SYDVKM come from the germline V gene. CDR3 in amino acids: CATYEGYNEQFF. CDR3 in DNA: TGTGCCACTTACGAGGGCTACAATGAGCAGTTCTTC.

With respect to this clonotype: This clone may be a read error of a much larger clone one base away. This CDR3 fails to terminate in the conserved phenylalanine or tryptophan, so it likely reflects a read error. The V and J genes are TRBV29-1 and TRBJ2-7; 12 nucleotides agree with TRBD2. Losses at the gene ends were 7 bases for V and 3 bases for J; bases not matched to a gene: 4. Germline values: CDR1 SQVTM, CDR2 ANQGSEA. This CDR3 is built from 13 residues. CDR3 amino acids: CSAGLAGHYEQYS. The CDR3 DNA reads as TGCAGCGCCGGACTAGCGGGACACTACGAGCAGTACTCC.

Concerning this clonotype itself: It is likely a read error, because the conserved phenylalanine at the end of the CDR3 is missing. In DNA, the CDR3 is TGTGCCAGCAGTTACGCGGTGGGCGCAGATACGCAGTATCTT. Translation: CASSYAVGADTQYL. The chain links TRBV6-5 to TRBJ2-3; D not certain. The V end was cut by 2 bases, the J end by 4 bases, with 10 bases between. The CDR3 length is 14 residues. CDR1 MNHEY and CDR2 SVGAGI come from the germline V gene.

The table lists this clonotype with a few counts. This chain joins TRBV28 and TRBJ2-1, with TRBD1 matching 7 bases. Germline V gene sequence: CDR1 MDHEN, CDR2 SYDVKM. The CDR3 has 15 amino acids. V lost 2 bases to trimming and J lost 2 bases; unmatched junction nucleotides: 3. The CDR3 region is CASSLRGHTYNEQFF. In nucleotides, the CDR3 is TGTGCCAGCAGTTTAAGGGGGCATACCTACAATGAGCAGTTCTTC.

This clonotype was detected many times. The V call is TRBV4-1, the J call TRBJ2-1, with 11 bases identical to TRBD2. CDR3 length: 17 amino acids. V lost 2 bases, J lost 6 bases, and 9 bases stayed unmatched. The germline V gene encodes CDR1 MGHRA and CDR2 YSYEKL. This CDR3 is CASSQRLAGGVGNEQFF. The DNA for the CDR3 is TGCGCCAGCAGCCAAAGGCTAGCGGGAGGAGTGGGCAATGAGCAGTTCTTC.

There are many counts of this clonotype. This chain links TRBV19 with TRBJ1-5; 9 nucleotides match TRBD1. The germline gives CDR1 LNHDA, CDR2 SQIVND (reference sequence). V gave up 6 bases and J gave up 6 bases; unmatched junction bases: 6. CDR3 length: 14 residues. The CDR3 sequence: CASSWTGAIQPQHF. The CDR3, as DNA: TGTGCCAGTAGCTGGACAGGGGCGATTCAGCCCCAGCATTTT.

A word on this clonotype: A read error may produce the germline difference seen at one junction end. The chain carries TRBV7-2 and TRBJ2-7; 7 bases fit TRBD1. Germline V CDR1 and CDR2: SGHTA, FQGNSA. The CDR3 consists of 15 residues. CDR3 in DNA: TGTGCCAGCAGCCCAAGGACAGGTAGGACCTACGGGCAGTACTTC. It codes for CASSPRTGRTYGQYF.

This clonotype was picked up a small number of times. Written as DNA, the CDR3 is TGCAGCGTACGACTAGCGGGAGGGAGTGAGCAGTTCTTC. Protein sequence: CSVRLAGGSEQFF. The chain joins TRBV29-1 to TRBJ2-1; the match to TRBD2 covers 14 bases. The CDR3 extends over 13 amino acids. V gave up 6 bases and J gave up 9 bases; unmatched junction bases: 4. CDR1 is SQVTM and CDR2 is ANQGSEA in the germline V gene.

This clonotype was counted at least ten times. This chain uses TRBV6-1 with TRBJ2-1; 12 bases fit TRBD2. The CDR3 runs 18 residues. Germline V gives CDR1 MNHNS, CDR2 SASEGT. V lost 2 bases to trimming and J lost 6 bases; unmatched junction nucleotides: 11. CDR3 DNA sequence: TGTGCCAGCAGTGAAACTAGACTAGCGGGAGTATGGGTCAATGAGCAGTTCTTC. It encodes CASSETRLAGVWVNEQFF.

At least ten counts were recorded for this clonotype. The chain is built from TRBV4-2 and TRBJ2-7; 7 nucleotides align to TRBD2. Germline V gene lookup returns CDR1 LGHNA and CDR2 YNFKEQ. The junction had 13 bases not matched to a gene; V was cut back by 5 bases and J by 0 bases. There are 17 residues in the CDR3. The DNA for the CDR3 is TGTGCCAGCAGCTCAAACCTTGGCGGGAGTAGCTCCTACGAGCAGTACTTC. It translates to CASSSNLGGSSSYEQYF.

The table lists this clonotype with many counts. This chain connects TRBV4-2 to TRBJ1-5; D is possibly TRBD1 (5 bases). The CDR3 runs to 16 residues. Germline V gene data show CDR1 as LGHNA and CDR2 as YNFKEQ. Trimming shortened V by 1 base and J by 2 bases, and 12 bases separated the two germline ends. The CDR3 reads CASSQVSGGGNQPQHF. CDR3 DNA: TGTGCCAGCAGCCAAGTTTCCGGGGGAGGCAATCAGCCCCAGCATTTT.

V usage is TRBV4-1 and J usage is TRBJ2-7; D may be TRBD1 or TRBD2 (5 bases each). In germline, CDR1 is MGHRA, CDR2 YSYEKL. This CDR3 spans 17 amino acids. V was clipped by 0 bases and J by 2 bases, with 17 bases between them. The CDR3: CASSQEWGIWETYEQYF. The CDR3 DNA sequence: TGCGCCAGCAGCCAAGAATGGGGGATTTGGGAGACCTACGAGCAGTACTTC.

This clonotype was observed a handful of times. This chain joins TRBV20-1 and TRBJ1-2; 9 nucleotides agree with TRBD1. The CDR3 has 14 residues. Germline loops: CDR1 DFQATT, CDR2 SNEGSKA (reference sequence). V dropped 0 bases and J dropped 4; count of bases not matched to a gene: 3. CDR3 coding DNA: TGCAGTGCTAGAGATCGGGACAGGGTCTATGGCTACACCTTC. Translation: CSARDRDRVYGYTF.

Only a few counts were recorded for this clonotype. One end of the junction varies from germline; a read error may be responsible. The rearrangement joins TRBV28 to TRBJ2-2, with TRBD1 matching over 9 bases. The CDR3 has 18 residues. Germline CDR1 reads MDHEN; CDR2 reads SYDVKM. In DNA form, the CDR3 reads TGTGCCAGCAGTTCCCCCGCCGGGACAGGGCAGAGAGACGGGGAGCTGTCTTTC. It is translated as CASSSPAGTGQRDGELSF.

A word on this clonotype: A much larger clone sits a single nucleotide away, making a read error possible. This chain uses TRBV13 with TRBJ1-4, with 7 bases that match TRBD1. The CDR3 loop spans 14 amino acids. The germline gives CDR1 PRHDT, CDR2 FYEKMQ (reference sequence). This CDR3 is CASSDGTASEKLIF. CDR3 nucleotides: TGTGCCAGCAGCGATGGGACAGCCAGCGAAAAACTGATTTTT.

This clonotype has just a few counts. The conserved final phenylalanine or tryptophan is absent from the CDR3, which likely points to a read error. The chain recombines TRBV19 with TRBJ1-5; D not resolved. V dropped 11 bases and J dropped 0 bases, with 17 bases sitting between them. Germline values: CDR1 LNHDA, CDR2 SQIVND (reference sequence). The CDR3 loop spans 15 amino acids. CDR3 in DNA: TGTGCCGGTACCCAAACGGACTATAGCAATCAGCCCCAGCATGTT. This sequence encodes CAGTQTDYSNQPQHV.

Notes on this clonotype: One end of the junction does not line up with germline, which may come from a read error. The chain employs TRBV20-1 and TRBJ2-3; D is uncertain. This CDR3 is 13 amino acids long. Germline loops: CDR1 DFQATT, CDR2 SNEGSKA (reference sequence). CDR3 sequence reads: CSAGPLSTDTQYF. CDR3 nucleotides: TGCAGTGCTGGACCGTTAAGCACAGACACGCAGTATTTT.

About this clonotype itself: Given a much more abundant clone one base away, this may be a read error. This chain connects TRBV5-1 to TRBJ2-7; 13 bases agree with TRBD2. Trimming took 10 bases from V and 6 from J; bases not matched to a gene: 7. CDR1 is SGHRS and CDR2 is YFSETQ in the germline V gene. This CDR3 is 13 amino acids long. In DNA form, the CDR3 reads TGCGCCGGCCGACTAGCGGGAGGATTCGAGCAGTACTTC. Translation: CAGRLAGGFEQYF.

This clonotype was observed at least ten times. In DNA form, the CDR3 reads TGTGCCAGCAGCTTGCTAAACCGGGGTGGTGGCGAGCAGTACTTC. Translated: CASSLLNRGGGEQYF. The chain is built from TRBV5-5 and TRBJ2-7; TRBD2 is a possible D gene (5 bases). V was cut by 1 base and J by 6 bases, with 17 bases left in between. The CDR3 sequence is 15 residues long. Germline V lookup: CDR1 SGHKS, CDR2 YYEKEE (reference sequence). The full variable domain, completed using reference TRBV5-5 and TRBJ2-7, is DAGVTQSPTHLIKTRGQQVTLRCSPISGHKSVSWYQQVLGQGPQFIFQYYEKEERGRGNFPDRFSARQFPNYSSELNVNALLLGDSALYLCASSLLNRGGGEQYFGPGTRLTVT.

This clonotype occurred many times. V usage is TRBV27 and J usage is TRBJ2-1; D call uncertain. The CDR3 runs 13 residues. Trimming took 2 bases from V and 5 from J, leaving 7 bases between them. The germline V gene has CDR1 MNHEY and CDR2 SMNVEV (reference sequence). The CDR3 DNA is TGTGCCAGCAGTTTAATTGGGGACAATGAGCAGTTCTTC. This codes for CASSLIGDNEQFF.

This clonotype turned up a few times. A much larger clone differs by one base, so this may be a read error. The chain uses TRBV5-6 and TRBJ2-3; perhaps D is TRBD1 or TRBD2 (5 bases each). V was clipped by 5 bases and J by 4 bases, with 14 bases between them. CDR1 and CDR2 from the germline V gene are SGHDT and YYEEEE. This CDR3 region has 14 residues. The CDR3 is CASSVGERSDTQYF. The DNA of the CDR3 is TGTGCCAGCAGTGTGGGGGAGAGGTCAGATACGCAGTATTTT.

This clonotype was seen many times. The gene calls are TRBV4-1 and TRBJ2-7; 9 positions agree with TRBD1. Germline assignment: CDR1 MGHRA and CDR2 YSYEKL. The V gene end was trimmed by 0 bases and the J gene end by 5 bases; junction bases not matched to a gene: 14. The CDR3 is 18 amino acids. CDR3 nucleotide sequence: TGCGCCAGCAGCCAAGATTATAGCCGGGACAGGGATTTCGACGAGCAGTACTTC. This codes for CASSQDYSRDRDFDEQYF.

This clonotype was observed many times. The chain joins TRBV9 to TRBJ2-2; the match to TRBD1 covers 10 bases. This CDR3 has 16 residues. Germline-derived CDR1 and CDR2 are SGDLS and YYNGEE. V shed 3 bases, J shed 4 bases, and the junction held 6 bases outside the gene matches. The CDR3 sequence: CASSAYRTGGTGELFF. The DNA of the CDR3 is TGTGCCAGCAGCGCCTACAGGACAGGGGGCACCGGGGAGCTGTTTTTT.

A note on this clonotype: This could be a read error, since a much larger clone is one nucleotide away. The V and J genes are TRBV29-1 and TRBJ2-7; D not certain. Trimming pared 2 bases from V and 6 bases from J, leaving 17 bases between. The germline gives CDR1 SQVTM, CDR2 ANQGSEA. This CDR3 has 14 residues. CDR3 loop: CSVELVGEDCEQYF. The CDR3 DNA reads TGCAGCGTTGAATTGGTAGGCGAAGACTGCGAGCAGTACTTC.

This clonotype occurred a few times. The chain uses TRBV30 and TRBJ2-1; 12 bases agree with TRBD2. The CDR3 is made up of 18 amino acids. CDR1 and CDR2 from the germline V gene are GTSNPN and SVGIG (reference sequence). Unmatched junction bases numbered 18, after V lost 6 bases and J lost 6 bases. Written as DNA, the CDR3 is TGTGCCTGTTTCGGACTAGCGGGATCCAAAGGGGCCTCCAATGAGCAGTTCTTC. Translated: CACFGLAGSKGASNEQFF. Based on the CDR3 plus reference TRBV30 and TRBJ2-1, the full variable domain is SQTIHQWPATLVQPVGSPLSLECTVEGTSNPNLYWYRQAAGRGLQLLFYSVGIGQISSEVPQNLSASRPQDRQFILSSKKLLLSDSGFYLCACFGLAGSKGASNEQFFGPGTRLTVL.

This clonotype has at least ten counts. The J gene is TRBJ2-2, the V gene TRBV29-1; D uncertain. Germline V gene lookup returns CDR1 SQVTM and CDR2 ANQGSEA. This CDR3 is built from 14 residues. The ends were cut back, 3 bases at V and 3 bases at J, with 11 bases in the middle. In DNA form, the CDR3 reads TGCAGCGTTGAGGAGTATAGTGACACCGGGGAGCTGTTTTTT. It translates to CSVEEYSDTGELFF.